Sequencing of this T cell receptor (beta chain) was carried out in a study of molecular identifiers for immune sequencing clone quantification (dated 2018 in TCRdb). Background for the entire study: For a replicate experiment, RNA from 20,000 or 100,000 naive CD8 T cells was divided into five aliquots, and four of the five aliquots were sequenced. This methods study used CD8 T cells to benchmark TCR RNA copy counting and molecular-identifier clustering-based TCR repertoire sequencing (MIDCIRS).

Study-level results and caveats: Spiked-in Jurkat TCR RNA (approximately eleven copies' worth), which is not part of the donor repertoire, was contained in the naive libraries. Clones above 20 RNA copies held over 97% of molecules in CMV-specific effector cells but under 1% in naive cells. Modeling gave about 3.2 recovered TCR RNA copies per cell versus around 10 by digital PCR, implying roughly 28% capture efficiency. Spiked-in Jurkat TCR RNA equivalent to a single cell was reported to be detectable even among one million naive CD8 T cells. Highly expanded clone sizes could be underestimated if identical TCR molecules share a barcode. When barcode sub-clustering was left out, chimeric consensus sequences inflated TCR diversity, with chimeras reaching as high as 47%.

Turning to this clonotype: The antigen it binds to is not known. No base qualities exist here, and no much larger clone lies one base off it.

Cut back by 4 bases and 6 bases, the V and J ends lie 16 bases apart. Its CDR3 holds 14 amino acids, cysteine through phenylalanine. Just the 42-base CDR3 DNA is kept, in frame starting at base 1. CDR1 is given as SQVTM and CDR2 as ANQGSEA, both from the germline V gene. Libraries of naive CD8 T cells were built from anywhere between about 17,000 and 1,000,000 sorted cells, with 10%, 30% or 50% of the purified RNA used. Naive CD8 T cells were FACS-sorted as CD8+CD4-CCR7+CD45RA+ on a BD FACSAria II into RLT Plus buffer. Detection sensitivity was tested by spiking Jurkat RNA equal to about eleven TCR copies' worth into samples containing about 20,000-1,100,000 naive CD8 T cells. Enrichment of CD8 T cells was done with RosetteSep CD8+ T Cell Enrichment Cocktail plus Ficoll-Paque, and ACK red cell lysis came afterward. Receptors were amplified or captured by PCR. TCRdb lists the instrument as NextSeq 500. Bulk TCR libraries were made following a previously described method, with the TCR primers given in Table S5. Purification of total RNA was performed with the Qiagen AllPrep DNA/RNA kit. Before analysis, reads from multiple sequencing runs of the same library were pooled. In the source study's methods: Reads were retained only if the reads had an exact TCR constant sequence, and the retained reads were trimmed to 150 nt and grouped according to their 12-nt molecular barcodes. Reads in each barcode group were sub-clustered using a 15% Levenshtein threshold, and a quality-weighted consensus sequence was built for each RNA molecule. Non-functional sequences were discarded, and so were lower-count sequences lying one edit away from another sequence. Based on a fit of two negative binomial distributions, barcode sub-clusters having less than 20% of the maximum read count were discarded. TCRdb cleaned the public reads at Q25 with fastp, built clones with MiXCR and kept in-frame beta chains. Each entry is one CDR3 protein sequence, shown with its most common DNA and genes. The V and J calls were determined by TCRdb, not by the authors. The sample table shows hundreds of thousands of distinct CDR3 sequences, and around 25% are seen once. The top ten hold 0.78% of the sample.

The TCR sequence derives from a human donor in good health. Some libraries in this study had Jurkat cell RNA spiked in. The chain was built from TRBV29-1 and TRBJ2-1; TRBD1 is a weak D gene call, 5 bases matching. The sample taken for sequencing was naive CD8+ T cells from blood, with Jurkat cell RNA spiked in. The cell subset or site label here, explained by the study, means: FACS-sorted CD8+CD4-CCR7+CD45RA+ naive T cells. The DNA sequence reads TGCAGCGTTGGGTTGGGCAGGGTACGCAATGAGCAGTTCTTC. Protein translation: CSVGLGRVRNEQFF.